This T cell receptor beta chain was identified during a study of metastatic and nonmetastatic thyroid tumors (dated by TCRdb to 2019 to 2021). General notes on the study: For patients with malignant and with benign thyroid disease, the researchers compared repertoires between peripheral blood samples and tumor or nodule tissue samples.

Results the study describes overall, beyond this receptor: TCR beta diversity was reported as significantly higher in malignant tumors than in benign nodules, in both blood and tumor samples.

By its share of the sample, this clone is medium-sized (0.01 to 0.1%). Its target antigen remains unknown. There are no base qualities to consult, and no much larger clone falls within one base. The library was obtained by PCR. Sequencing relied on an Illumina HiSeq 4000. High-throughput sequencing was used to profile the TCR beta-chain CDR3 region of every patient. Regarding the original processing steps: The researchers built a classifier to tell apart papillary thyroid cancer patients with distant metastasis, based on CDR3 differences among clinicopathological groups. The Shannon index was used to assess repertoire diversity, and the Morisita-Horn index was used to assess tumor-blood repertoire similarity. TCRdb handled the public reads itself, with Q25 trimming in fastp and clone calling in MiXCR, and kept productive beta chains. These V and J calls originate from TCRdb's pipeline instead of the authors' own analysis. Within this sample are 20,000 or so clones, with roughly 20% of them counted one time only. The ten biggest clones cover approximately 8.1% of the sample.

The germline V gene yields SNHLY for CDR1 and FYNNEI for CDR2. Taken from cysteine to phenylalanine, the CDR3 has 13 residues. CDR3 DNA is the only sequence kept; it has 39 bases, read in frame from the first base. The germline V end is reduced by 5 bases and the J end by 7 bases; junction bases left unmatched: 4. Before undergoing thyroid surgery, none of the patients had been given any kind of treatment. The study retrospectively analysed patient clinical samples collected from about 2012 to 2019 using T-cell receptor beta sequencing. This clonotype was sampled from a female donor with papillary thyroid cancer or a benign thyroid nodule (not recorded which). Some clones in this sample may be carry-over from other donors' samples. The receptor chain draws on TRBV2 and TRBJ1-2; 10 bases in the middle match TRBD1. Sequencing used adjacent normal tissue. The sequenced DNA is TGTGCCAGCAGTCGACAGGGGGCAGGTGGCTACACCTTC. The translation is CASSRQGAGGYTF.